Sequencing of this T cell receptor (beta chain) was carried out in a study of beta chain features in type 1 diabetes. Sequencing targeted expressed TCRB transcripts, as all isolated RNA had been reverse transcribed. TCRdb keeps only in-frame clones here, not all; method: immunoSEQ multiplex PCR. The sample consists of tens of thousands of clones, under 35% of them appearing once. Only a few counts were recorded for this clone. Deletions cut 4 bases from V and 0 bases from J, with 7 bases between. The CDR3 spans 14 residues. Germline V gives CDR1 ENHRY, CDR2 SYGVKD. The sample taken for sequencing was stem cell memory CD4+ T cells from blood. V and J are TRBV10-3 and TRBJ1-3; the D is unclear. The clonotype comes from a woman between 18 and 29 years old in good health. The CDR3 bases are TGTGCCATCAGTGTAGAGCTCTCTGGAAACACCATATATTTT. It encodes CAISVELSGNTIYF.